This T cell receptor beta chain was sequenced for a study of T cell responses to AZD1222 COVID-19 vaccine. Points from the study as a whole: None of the repertoires were sampled until the peak T cell response had passed.

This clone was recorded once. No antigen is known for it. V lost 3 bases to trimming and J lost 3 bases; unmatched junction nucleotides: 6. The length of the CDR3 is 16 residues. Looked up from germline, CDR1 is SGDLS and CDR2 is YYNGEE. TCRdb's table, derived via immunoSEQ multiplex PCR, lists solely in-frame clones and lacks some. The sample holds some 150,000 clones, around nine tenths seen once. The sequenced sample was peripheral blood, obtained 28 days after the second AZD1222 dose. The TCR originated in an adult who received the AZD1222 COVID-19 vaccine. The chain carries TRBV9 and TRBJ1-5; TRBD1 aligns across 10 bases. CDR3 sequence (DNA): TGTGCCAGCAGCGGTGACAGGGGGCCTCACAATCAGCCCCAGCATTTT. Translated: CASSGDRGPHNQPQHF.